The rows below give T cell receptor beta chains drawn from one sample of a study of cytomegalovirus exposure and HLA in healthy donors. Produced via immunoSEQ multiplex PCR; TCRdb's table is partial and in-frame only. In total, the table holds about 70,000 clones. The sample consisted of PBMCs. The receptors derive from a female donor in good health and CMV-seropositive. Each CDR3 is given with its conserved first and last residue. A D gene is named only where the DNA matches it firmly.

d_call,j_call,v_call,cdr3_nt,cdr3_aa
TRBD2,TRBJ2-5,TRBV7-3,TGTGCCAGCAGCTTTAGGGGAGCGGGGGAGACCCAGTACTTC,CASSFRGAGETQYF
-,TRBJ1-1,TRBV20-1,TGCAGTGCCGACATGAACACTGAAGCTTTCTTT,CSADMNTEAFF
TRBD2,TRBJ2-1,TRBV9,TGTGCCAGCAGCGTTGAGTCGTGGTCTAGCGGACTCAATGAGCAGTTCTTC,CASSVESWSSGLNEQFF
TRBD2,TRBJ2-7,TRBV27,TGTGCCAGCGGGCTAGCGGATTCCTACGAGCAGTACTTC,CASGLADSYEQYF
TRBD1,TRBJ2-7,TRBV15,TGTGCCACCAGCAGGGGGACAGGGATTCGAAGCGAGCAGTACTTC,CATSRGTGIRSEQYF
-,TRBJ2-1,TRBV28,TGTGCCAGCAGTGCTAGACGAAACAGGTACAATGAGCAGTTCTTC,CASSARRNRYNEQFF
-,TRBJ2-3,TRBV5-8,TGTGCCAGCAGCTTGGCGCGGGACGGAGGATCCTCAGATACGCAGTATTTT,CASSLARDGGSSDTQYF
-,TRBJ2-3,TRBV18,TGTGCCAGCTCACCCTGGAGGGGCGCAGATACGCAGTATTTT,CASSPWRGADTQYF
TRBD1,TRBJ1-2,TRBV10-3,TGTGCCATCAACCACCCGGGACAGGGTTTCGAGGGCTACACCTTC,CAINHPGQGFEGYTF
-,TRBJ1-2,TRBV9,TGTGCCAGCAGCGGGGGGGGTGTTAGGGACTATGGCTACACCTTC,CASSGGGVRDYGYTF
-,TRBJ2-7,TRBV6-5,TGTGCCAGCAGACCAAACCTAGACAGTTCCTACGAGCAGTACTTC,CASRPNLDSSYEQYF
TRBD2,TRBJ2-3,TRBV6-4,TGTGCCAGCAGTGACTCGGTAGCGGGGCTGGATACGCAGTATTTT,CASSDSVAGLDTQYF
TRBD1,TRBJ2-1,TRBV7-9,TGTGCCAGCACCCTCCGGACAGGCCCAAATTACAATGAGCAGTTCTTC,CASTLRTGPNYNEQFF
-,TRBJ2-7,TRBV18,TGTGCCAGCTCACCGAACAGAGGGCCGAGCTCCTACGAGCAGTACTTC,CASSPNRGPSSYEQYF
TRBD1,TRBJ2-7,TRBV29-1,TGCAGCGCCGGACAGGGGACCTCCTACGAGCAGTACTTC,CSAGQGTSYEQYF
-,TRBJ1-4,TRBV30,TGTGCCTGGAGTAACGAGAGGGAAAAACTGTTTTTT,CAWSNEREKLFF
TRBD1,TRBJ1-4,TRBV6-1,TGTGCCAGCACCGACCCCAGGGGGACTAATGAAAAACTGTTTTTT,CASTDPRGTNEKLFF
-,TRBJ2-1,TRBV28,TGTGCCAGCAGTCCATCTTTCCTGAGCTCCTACAATGAGCAGTTCTTC,CASSPSFLSSYNEQFF
-,TRBJ2-5,TRBV6-5,TGTGCCAGCACCGCACCACCGGGACATGGAGAGACCCAGTACTTC,CASTAPPGHGETQYF
-,TRBJ1-2,TRBV18,TGTGCCAGCTCACCACCACTGCTTGACTATGGCTACACCTTC,CASSPPLLDYGYTF
-,TRBJ1-1,TRBV27,TGTGCCAGCAGTTTCGAGTTCATGAACACTGAAGCTTTCTTT,CASSFEFMNTEAFF
-,TRBJ2-2,TRBV12-5,TGTGCTAGTAGGTCAGGGGTGACCGGGGAGCTGTTTTTT,CASRSGVTGELFF
-,TRBJ2-3,TRBV6-1,TGTGCCAGCAGCGCGGGTTCCGGCACAGATACGCAGTATTTT,CASSAGSGTDTQYF
TRBD1,TRBJ1-1,TRBV30,TGTGCCTGGGGGACAGGGGGGAACACTGAAGCTTTCTTT,CAWGTGGNTEAFF
-,TRBJ1-1,TRBV4-2,TGTGCCAGCAGCCCTGGGGAGGGGGATAGAGCAAACACTGAAGCTTTCTTT,CASSPGEGDRANTEAFF
TRBD2,TRBJ2-3,TRBV29-1,TGCAGCGTCTCAAGACTAGCGGGGGATTACACAGATACGCAGTATTTT,CSVSRLAGDYTDTQYF
-,TRBJ1-4,TRBV30,TGTGCCTGGAGTCTCGGAGTCGGCAGGGTATTCGAAAAACTGTTTTTT,CAWSLGVGRVFEKLFF
-,TRBJ1-4,TRBV5-6,TGTGCCAGCAGCGCGCTTAACCGATTACAGGATGAAAAACTGTTTTTT,CASSALNRLQDEKLFF
TRBD2,TRBJ2-5,TRBV19,TGTGCCAGTAGTCCCGACCAGGCCAGCGGGGTCCAAGAGACCCAGTACTTC,CASSPDQASGVQETQYF
-,TRBJ2-1,TRBV19,TGTGCCAGTAGTATCCGACAGGCTTTGGTATACAATGAGCAGTTCTTC,CASSIRQALVYNEQFF
TRBD2,TRBJ2-5,TRBV30,TGTGCCTGGAGTGTTTTAGCGGGGGCCCATGTGACCCAGTACTTC,CAWSVLAGAHVTQYF
-,TRBJ1-2,TRBV5-1,TGCGCCAGCAGCTCTCCGGGACTAGCTAACTATGGCTACACCTTC,CASSSPGLANYGYTF
TRBD2,TRBJ2-1,TRBV6-4,TGTGCCAGCAGTGCGGAGGGAGGGTCCTACAATGAGCAGTTCTTC,CASSAEGGSYNEQFF
-,TRBJ1-2,TRBV7-9,TGTGCCAGCAGCTTAGGGCAGGGAAGTGGCTACACCTTC,CASSLGQGSGYTF
TRBD1,TRBJ1-4,TRBV4-3,TGCGCCAGCAGCCAAGAAAAAGGGACAGGGGGCGGAACTAATGAAAAACTGTTTTTT,CASSQEKGTGGGTNEKLFF
TRBD2,TRBJ2-1,TRBV28,TGTGCCAGCAGTCCCCGGACTAGCGGCAATGAGCAGTTCTTC,CASSPRTSGNEQFF
TRBD1,TRBJ2-3,TRBV28,TGTGCCAACCTCCGGGACAGGGTGGTAATATGCACAGATACGCAGTATTTT,CANLRDRVVICTDTQYF
-,TRBJ1-1,TRBV5-4,TGTGCCAGCAGCCGACGACAGAATGAAGCTTTCTTT,CASSRRQNEAFF
TRBD1,TRBJ1-2,TRBV5-5,TGTGCCAGCAGCTTTAGGGACAGCTACTATGGCTACACCTTC,CASSFRDSYYGYTF
TRBD1,TRBJ2-5,TRBV13,TGTGCCAGCAGCTTAGATCCCCAGGGGGAGCAGTACTTC,CASSLDPQGEQYF
-,TRBJ1-1,TRBV7-9,TGTGCCAGCAGCTTAGGATCGGGGTTGGGCACTGAAGCTTTCTTT,CASSLGSGLGTEAFF
TRBD2,TRBJ2-7,TRBV7-8,TGTGCCAGCAGCTTAGCGGCTAGCGGGGGGCGAGAGCAGTACTTC,CASSLAASGGREQYF
TRBD2,TRBJ2-1,TRBV19,TGTGCCGCAGAATGCGGGGGGGATGAGCAGTTCTTC,CAAECGGDEQFF
-,TRBJ1-2,TRBV28,TGTGCCAGCAGTTTATTAAGTCGGGATGGCTACACCTTC,CASSLLSRDGYTF
TRBD1,TRBJ1-2,TRBV10-3,TGTGCCATCAGTGGGACAGGGACCAACTATGGCTACACCTTC,CAISGTGTNYGYTF
-,TRBJ2-5,TRBV4-2,TGTGCCAGCAGCCTTTCAGGTGGCCGGGAGACCCAGTACTTC,CASSLSGGRETQYF
TRBD1,TRBJ1-5,TRBV19,TGTGCCAGTAGTCGGACAGGGACATATAGCAATCAGCCCCAGCATTTT,CASSRTGTYSNQPQHF
TRBD1,TRBJ2-2,TRBV10-3,TGTGCCATCAGGGACAGGGAGAGCACCGGGGAGCTGTTTTTT,CAIRDRESTGELFF
TRBD1,TRBJ1-5,TRBV18,TGTGCCAGCTCTCGACAGGGGGTGGGTCAGCCCCAGCATTTT,CASSRQGVGQPQHF